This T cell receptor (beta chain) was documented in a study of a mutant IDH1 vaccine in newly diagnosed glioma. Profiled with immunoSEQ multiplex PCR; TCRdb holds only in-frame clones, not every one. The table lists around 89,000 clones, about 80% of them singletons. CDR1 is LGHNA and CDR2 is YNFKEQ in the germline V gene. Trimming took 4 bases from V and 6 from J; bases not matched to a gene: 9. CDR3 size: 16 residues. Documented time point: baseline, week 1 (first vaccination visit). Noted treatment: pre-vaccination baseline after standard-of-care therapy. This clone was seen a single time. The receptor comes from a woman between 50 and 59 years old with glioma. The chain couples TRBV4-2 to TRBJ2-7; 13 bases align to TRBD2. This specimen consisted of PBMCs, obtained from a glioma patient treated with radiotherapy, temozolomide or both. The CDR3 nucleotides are TGTGCCAGCAGCCGTGGACTAGCGGGGGCAGGGGGCGAGCAGTACTTC. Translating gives CASSRGLAGAGGEQYF.